The clone carrying this T cell receptor (beta chain) is medium-sized in the sample. From the 5' RACE reads, TCRdb called clonotypes with MiXCR, one entry per CDR3 protein. The sample contains roughly 9,900 distinct CDR3 sequences, roughly 34% of which appear only once. The V segment lost 5 bases and the J segment 2 bases; nucleotides outside the gene matches: 5. The CDR3 is made up of 13 amino acids. CDR1 and CDR2 from the germline V gene are DFQATT and SNEGSKA (reference sequence). Tregs were sorted as CD4+CD25+CD127-/low cells. The chain has TRBV20-1 and TRBJ1-1; TRBD1 agrees at 7 bases. This receptor was obtained from a female donor with breast cancer. The sequenced material came from Tregs sorted from blood. The CDR3 DNA is TGCAGTGCTGGTGACAGGGTCAACACTGAAGCTTTCTTT. This translates into CSAGDRVNTEAFF.